Listed below are T cell receptor beta chains from one sample, sequenced in a study of blood T cell repertoires in COVID-19. Assay: immunoSEQ multiplex PCR; the TCRdb copy retains only in-frame clones and omits some. The sample has hundreds of thousands of clones; approximately 83% are singletons. Sequencing was done on a sample of peripheral blood. The receptor set was obtained from a man between 35 and 55 years old with acute or convalescent COVID-19. CDR3s include the opening cysteine and the closing phenylalanine or tryptophan. D genes are given only for firm matches. Some rows have no size entry. The others give once, few or many, or a class for an expanded clone.

-	TRBV20-1	TRBJ2-1	TRBD2	CSASASGNPYNEQFF	TGCAGTGCTAGTGCAAGCGGGAACCCCTACAATGAGCAGTTCTTC
-	TRBV3-1/TRBV3-2	TRBJ1-3	-	CASSHPPGTIYF	TGTGCCAGCAGCCACCCTCCGGGCACCATATATTTT
-	TRBV14	TRBJ2-7	-	CASSQYRGGEQYF	TGTGCCAGCAGCCAATACAGGGGAGGCGAGCAGTACTTC
-	TRBV9	TRBJ1-2	TRBD1	CASSVGQGADYGYTF	TGTGCCAGCAGCGTAGGGCAGGGGGCAGACTATGGCTACACCTTC
-	TRBV7-9	TRBJ2-5	-	CASSPLGVTQYF	TGTGCCAGCAGCCCCCTCGGGGTGACCCAGTACTTC
-	TRBV3-1/TRBV3-2	TRBJ2-2	-	CASSRLIPGTGELFF	TGTGCCAGCAGCCGCCTAATACCAGGGACCGGGGAGCTGTTTTTT
-	TRBV7-9	TRBJ1-4	TRBD1	CASSAPGTGDEKLFF	TGTGCCAGCAGCGCTCCCGGGACAGGGGACGAAAAACTGTTTTTT
once	TRBV2	TRBJ2-1	-	CASSRGLYNEQFF	TGTGCCAGCAGCCGGGGTCTCTACAATGAGCAGTTCTTC
once	TRBV7-2	TRBJ1-2	TRBD1	CASSFLRDRIYGYTF	TGTGCCAGCAGCTTTCTCCGGGACAGGATCTATGGCTACACCTTC
once	TRBV5-5	TRBJ1-1	-	CASSFRAGNTEAFF	TGTGCCAGCAGCTTTCGGGCGGGGAACACTGAAGCTTTCTTT
-	TRBV27	TRBJ2-1	-	CASSLLRLVGTHQDEQFF	TGTGCCAGCAGTCTACTACGACTAGTTGGGACCCACCAAGATGAGCAGTTCTTC
once	TRBV6-5	TRBJ2-1	TRBD2	CASSSGGSKKGEQFF	TGTGCCAGCAGTTCGGGCGGGAGTAAAAAGGGGGAGCAGTTCTTC
once	TRBV6-2/TRBV6-3	TRBJ2-3	-	CASSRDLRTDTQYF	TGTGCCAGCAGCCGGGACTTACGCACAGATACGCAGTATTTT
-	TRBV6-2/TRBV6-3	TRBJ2-7	TRBD1	CASSYSGTGINEQYF	TGTGCCAGCAGTTACTCCGGGACAGGGATTAACGAGCAGTACTTC
-	TRBV11-2	TRBJ2-7	TRBD2	CASSRRSPGVERESNEQYF	TGTGCCAGCAGCAGACGGAGCCCGGGGGTCGAGCGGGAGTCCAACGAGCAGTACTTC
-	TRBV19	TRBJ1-5	TRBD1	CASSIVSGGQPQHF	TGTGCCAGTAGTATCGTGTCAGGGGGTCAGCCCCAGCATTTT
few	TRBV27	TRBJ2-1	TRBD2	CASSSGTSGSYNEQFF	TGTGCCAGCAGTTCCGGGACTAGCGGCTCCTACAATGAGCAGTTCTTC
-	TRBV5-1	TRBJ2-1	TRBD2	CASSVAPGTSGPEQFF	TGCGCCAGCAGCGTAGCGCCAGGGACTAGCGGTCCTGAGCAGTTCTTC
-	TRBV3-1/TRBV3-2	TRBJ1-1	-	CASSRNRFEAFF	TGTGCCAGCAGCCGAAACAGGTTTGAAGCTTTCTTT
few	TRBV12-3/TRBV12-4	TRBJ2-1	-	CASSLGGLILFF	TGTGCCAGCAGTTTAGGGGGACTGATACTGTTCTTC
-	TRBV12-5	TRBJ2-7	TRBD2	CASGLWGGQDEQYF	TGTGCTAGTGGTTTGTGGGGGGGTCAGGACGAGCAGTACTTC
-	TRBV5-8	TRBJ2-3	TRBD2	CASGRLAGGVSTDTQYF	TGTGCCAGCGGCCGACTAGCGGGAGGAGTAAGCACAGATACGCAGTATTTT
-	TRBV5-1	TRBJ2-2	-	CASSADRGELFF	TGCGCCAGCAGCGCCGACAGGGGGGAGCTGTTTTTT